Below are 16 T cell receptor beta chains sequenced from a single sample in a study of T-cell memory formation after mild COVID-19. TCRdb reprocessed the 5' RACE reads with MiXCR, giving one entry per CDR3 protein. This sample carries 550,000 to 600,000 distinct CDR3 sequences, about 20% of them seen once, and the ten largest clones take approximately 8.4%. The sequencing input was PBMCs or a T cell subset sorted from them (not recorded which). These receptors were collected from an adult woman who had mild COVID-19 (a few samples of this study predate the infection). Cell type and time point are not known.

With regard to this clonotype: A read error may produce the germline difference seen at one junction end. This sequence joins TRBV7-2 and TRBJ2-7, with 11 bases that match TRBD2. The germline V gene has CDR1 SGHTA and CDR2 FQGNSA. This CDR3 spans 15 amino acids. CDR3 amino acids: CARSFGTSGTYEQYF. CDR3 coding DNA: TGTGCCAGAAGCTTCGGGACTAGCGGCACCTACGAGCAGTACTTC. Full variable domain (missing parts from reference TRBV7-2 and TRBJ2-7): GAGVSQSPSNKVTEKGKDVELRCDPISGHTALYWYRQSLGQGLEFLIYFQGNSAPDKSGLPSDRFSAERTGGSVSTLTIQRTQQEDSAVYLCARSFGTSGTYEQYFGPGTRLTVT.

There are a few counts of this clonotype. The chain combines TRBV6-4 with TRBJ1-6; weak D call: TRBD1 (6 bases). CDR1 and CDR2 (germline): MRHNA, SNTAGT. The CDR3 extends over 13 amino acids. Trimming took 5 bases from V and 10 from J, leaving 12 bases between them. The CDR3 loop is CASSQQGGSPLHF. The CDR3 DNA reads TGTGCCAGCAGTCAACAGGGTGGGTCACCCCTCCACTTT.

This chain connects TRBV16 to TRBJ2-7; unclear D gene. Germline CDR1 is KGHSY and CDR2 is FQNENV. V lost 4 bases to trimming and J lost 2 bases, with 9 bases between them. The CDR3 consists of 13 residues. The CDR3 DNA follows: TGTGCCAGCAGCCGCACGGACCCCTACGAGCAGTACTTC. Its translation: CASSRTDPYEQYF.

This chain links TRBV7-9 with TRBJ2-7, with D perhaps matching TRBD1 or TRBD2 (5 bases each). Germline CDR1 is SEHNR and CDR2 is FQNEAQ (reference sequence). V gave up 5 bases and J gave up 0 bases, with 14 bases separating them. The CDR3 is 15 residues long. The CDR3: CASSTYRGTSYEQYF. The CDR3 nucleotides are TGTGCCAGCAGCACTTACCGTGGGACCTCCTACGAGCAGTACTTC.

The chain joins TRBV7-2 to TRBJ2-7; perhaps TRBD2 as D (6 bases). The V gene's germline CDR1 is SGHTA and CDR2 FQGNSA. V dropped 4 bases and J dropped 0 bases, with 13 bases sitting between them. The length of the CDR3 is 15 residues. The CDR3 region has the DNA TGTGCCAGCAGCTCCTCTAGCGAACCCTCCTACGAGCAGTACTTC. The encoded protein is CASSSSSEPSYEQYF.

This clonotype appeared a few times. The rearrangement links TRBV7-9 to TRBJ2-1, with TRBD1 identical over 9 bases. This CDR3 is 19 amino acids long. Losses at the gene ends were 2 bases for V and 6 bases for J; bases not matched to a gene: 17. Per the germline V gene, CDR1 is SEHNR and CDR2 is FQNEAQ (reference sequence). CDR3 amino acids: CASSLIFGTGQGWGNEQFF. The CDR3 DNA is TGTGCCAGCAGCTTAATTTTCGGCACGGGACAGGGTTGGGGCAATGAGCAGTTCTTC.

This clonotype came up a few times. The chain combines TRBV12-3 or TRBV12-4 with TRBJ2-3; TRBD2 matches 15 bases. CDR3 length: 19 residues. The ends lost 3 bases at V and 1 base at J; junction bases unmatched: 8. The CDR3 DNA reads TGTGCCAGCAGTTTCGTGGGGACTAGCGGGGGGTCCGGCACAGATACGCAGTATTTT. Translated: CASSFVGTSGGSGTDTQYF.

This clonotype was observed a handful of times. The chain combines TRBV3-1 with TRBJ2-1; 7 bases fit TRBD1. V lost 3 bases and J lost 10; bases outside the gene matches: 6. Looked up from germline, CDR1 is LGHDT and CDR2 is YNNKEL (reference sequence). The CDR3 spans 13 residues. CDR3 sequence: CASSHYEGGEQFF. Here the CDR3 DNA reads TGTGCCAGCAGCCACTATGAAGGGGGCGAGCAGTTCTTC.

V gene TRBV5-1 combines with J gene TRBJ2-6, with unresolved D. The V end was cut by 2 bases, the J end by 0 bases, with 3 bases between. Germline-derived CDR1 and CDR2 are SGHRS and YFSETQ. CDR3 length equals 14 residues. The chain's CDR3 is CASSFYSGANVLTF. CDR3 DNA sequence: TGCGCCAGCAGCTTTTACTCTGGGGCCAACGTCCTGACTTTC.

J is TRBJ1-2 and V is TRBV5-5; the D is unclear. Deletions cut 1 base from V and 8 bases from J, with 18 bases between. Germline V gene data show CDR1 as SGHKS and CDR2 as YYEKEE (reference sequence). This CDR3 region has 15 residues. The DNA of the CDR3 is TGTGCCAGCAGCTTGACATTGGGGAGCCGGTGGGGCTACACCTTC. Translating gives CASSLTLGSRWGYTF.

The chain carries TRBV12-3 or TRBV12-4 and TRBJ2-3; D may be TRBD1 or TRBD2 (6 bases each). The germline V and J ends were trimmed by 3 bases and 4 bases, with 20 bases remaining between them. CDR3 length: 17 residues. CDR3 DNA: TGTGCCAGCAGTTTTAGGGGGGTTTTCGTAACGGCAGATACGCAGTATTTT. This gives the protein CASSFRGVFVTADTQYF.

The CDR3 loop reads CASSLSSSPLEGYTF. The CDR3 nucleotides are TGTGCCAGCAGTTTATCGAGTAGCCCCCTGGAGGGCTACACCTTC. This rearrangement joins TRBV27 to TRBJ1-2; no firm D call. The germline CDR1 and CDR2 sequences are MNHEY and SMNVEV (reference sequence). V lost 0 bases, J lost 8 bases, and 16 bases lay in between. The CDR3 loop spans 15 amino acids.

The rearrangement links TRBV4-3 to TRBJ2-2; 9 positions agree with TRBD1. This CDR3 region has 16 residues. V shed 4 bases, J shed 7 bases, and the junction held 10 bases outside the gene matches. CDR1 and CDR2 from the germline V gene are LGHNA and YSLEER. CDR3 nucleotides: TGCGCCAGCAGCCTCTCGACAGGGGGGTTGAGCGGGGAGCTGTTTTTT. Amino acids: CASSLSTGGLSGELFF.

This clonotype was seen a few times. The V gene is TRBV27, the J gene TRBJ2-2, with a possible D match to TRBD1 (6 bases). The CDR3 totals 14 residues. Germline assignment: CDR1 MNHEY and CDR2 SMNVEV (reference sequence). Trimming shortened V by 3 bases and J by 10 bases, and 15 bases separated the two germline ends. This chain's CDR3 is CASSLLTGSLELFF. The DNA of the CDR3 is TGTGCCAGCAGTTTGTTGACAGGCAGCTTGGAGCTGTTTTTT.

The rearrangement links TRBV18 to TRBJ2-2; D uncertain. The V end lost 4 bases, the J end lost 4 bases, and 10 bases lay between the germline ends. This CDR3 has 14 residues. Germline V gene sequence: CDR1 KGHSH, CDR2 LQKENI. The DNA for the CDR3 is TGTGCCAGCTCACAAATGCAAGCCACCGGGGAGCTGTTTTTT. Residues: CASSQMQATGELFF. Full variable domain (remainder filled in from reference TRBV18 and TRBJ2-2): NAGVMQNPRHLVRRRGQEARLRCSPMKGHSHVYWYRQLPEEGLKFMVYLQKENIIDESGMPKERFSAEFPKEGPSILRIQQVVRGDSAAYFCASSQMQATGELFFGEGSRLTVL.

This clonotype has only a few counts. This chain joins TRBV19 and TRBJ2-3, with 9 bases that match TRBD1. The germline V gene encodes CDR1 LNHDA and CDR2 SQIVND (reference sequence). This CDR3 is 17 amino acids long. The V segment lost 5 bases and the J segment 4 bases; nucleotides outside the gene matches: 13. DNA of the CDR3: TGTGCCAGTAGTCTTGTAGGGACAGGGTGGGAGGCAGATACGCAGTATTTT. Translation gives CASSLVGTGWEADTQYF.